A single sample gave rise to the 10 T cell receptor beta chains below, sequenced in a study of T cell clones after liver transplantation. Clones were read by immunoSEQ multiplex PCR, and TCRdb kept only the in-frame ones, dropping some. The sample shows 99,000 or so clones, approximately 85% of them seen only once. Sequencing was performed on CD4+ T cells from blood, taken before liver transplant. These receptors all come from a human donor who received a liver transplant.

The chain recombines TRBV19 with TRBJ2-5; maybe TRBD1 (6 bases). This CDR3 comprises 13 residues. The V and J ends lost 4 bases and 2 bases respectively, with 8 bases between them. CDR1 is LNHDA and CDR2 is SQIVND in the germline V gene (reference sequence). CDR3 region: CASSKDSQETQYF. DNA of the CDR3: TGTGCCAGTAGTAAGGACAGTCAAGAGACCCAGTACTTC.

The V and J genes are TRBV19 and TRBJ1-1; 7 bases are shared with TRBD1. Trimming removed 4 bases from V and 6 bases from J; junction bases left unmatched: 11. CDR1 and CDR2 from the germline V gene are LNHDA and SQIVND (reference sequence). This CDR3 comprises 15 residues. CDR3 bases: TGTGCCAGTAGTACCCGCGACAGGGACCCGCCTGAAGCTTTCTTT. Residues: CASSTRDRDPPEAFF.

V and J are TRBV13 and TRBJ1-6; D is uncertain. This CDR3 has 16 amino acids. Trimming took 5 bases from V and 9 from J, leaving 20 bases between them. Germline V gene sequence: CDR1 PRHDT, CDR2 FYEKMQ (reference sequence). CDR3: CASSPRVSGEISPLHF. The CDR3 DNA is TGTGCCAGCAGCCCAAGGGTGAGTGGGGAAATTTCACCCCTCCACTTT.

The DNA of the CDR3 is TGTGCCAGCAGCCAGAGCCGCGGGACTAGCGCGCAGTACTTC. This codes for CASSQSRGTSAQYF. The chain employs TRBV14 and TRBJ2-7; 10 positions agree with TRBD2. Germline V gene data show CDR1 as SGHDN and CDR2 as FVKESK. This CDR3 has 14 amino acids. The trim removed 3 bases at V and 9 bases at J, leaving 8 bases unmatched.

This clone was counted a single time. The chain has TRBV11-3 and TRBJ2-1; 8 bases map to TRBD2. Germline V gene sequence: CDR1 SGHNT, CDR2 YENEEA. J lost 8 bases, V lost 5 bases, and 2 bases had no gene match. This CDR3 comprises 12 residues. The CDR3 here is CASSRSGDEQFF. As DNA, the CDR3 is TGTGCCAGCAGCCGTAGCGGGGATGAGCAGTTCTTC.

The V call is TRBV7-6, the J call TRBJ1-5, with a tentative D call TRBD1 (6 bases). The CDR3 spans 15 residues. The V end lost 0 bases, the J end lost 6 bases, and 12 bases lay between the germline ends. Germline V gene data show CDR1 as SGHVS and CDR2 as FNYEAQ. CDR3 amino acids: CASSLARGWGQPQHF. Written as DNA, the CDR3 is TGTGCCAGCAGCTTAGCCAGGGGTTGGGGTCAGCCCCAGCATTTT.

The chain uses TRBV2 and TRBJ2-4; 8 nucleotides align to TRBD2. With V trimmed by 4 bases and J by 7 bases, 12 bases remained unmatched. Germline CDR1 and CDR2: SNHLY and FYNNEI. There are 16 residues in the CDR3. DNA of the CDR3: TGTGCCAGCAGTGGAGATATAGCGGGATCATCCAACATTCAGTACTTC. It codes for CASSGDIAGSSNIQYF.

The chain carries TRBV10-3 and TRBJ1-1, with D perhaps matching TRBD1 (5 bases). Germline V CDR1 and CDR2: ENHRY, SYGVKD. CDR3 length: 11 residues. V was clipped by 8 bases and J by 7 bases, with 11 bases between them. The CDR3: CAIGEGREAFF. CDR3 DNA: TGTGCCATCGGAGAGGGGCGTGAAGCTTTCTTT.

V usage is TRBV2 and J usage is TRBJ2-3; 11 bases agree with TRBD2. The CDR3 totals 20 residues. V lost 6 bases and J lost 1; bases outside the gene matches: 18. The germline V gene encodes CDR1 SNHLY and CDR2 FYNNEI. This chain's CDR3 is CASRDILLTSGARGTDTQYF. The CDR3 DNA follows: TGTGCCAGCAGAGACATCCTTTTGACTAGCGGGGCTCGGGGCACAGATACGCAGTATTTT.

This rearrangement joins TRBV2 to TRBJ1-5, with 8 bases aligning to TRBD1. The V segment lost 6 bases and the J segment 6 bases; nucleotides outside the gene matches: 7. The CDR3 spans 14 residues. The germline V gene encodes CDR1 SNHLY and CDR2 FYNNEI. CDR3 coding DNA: TGTGCCAGCAGGGTCGACAGGGGAGGTCAGCCCCAGCATTTT. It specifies CASRVDRGGQPQHF.